These T cell receptor beta chains were read from a single sample in a study of regulatory T cells in long-lasting Graves disease. TCRdb ran MiXCR on the multiplex PCR reads and lists one entry per CDR3 protein. The sample gives some 400,000 distinct CDR3 sequences, more than 12% of which show up once; around 15% is in the top ten. This sample was shared with a second study, whose subject was T cells in Graves' hyperthyroidism and ophthalmopathy.

The sample consisted of peripheral blood mononuclear cells (PBMCs), taken at new diagnosis, from a patient treated with antithyroid drugs. The receptors were sampled from a woman aged 30 to 39 with Graves disease. CDR3s include the opening cysteine and the closing phenylalanine or tryptophan. Fields, in order: clone size, V gene, D gene, J gene, CDR3 DNA, CDR3 protein. D genes are given only for firm matches. Rows may omit the clone size; those that give it use once, few, many or a size class.

few	TRBV10-3	TRBD2	TRBJ2-5	TGTGCCATCAGTGACCCGGGACTAGCGTATGAAGAGACCCAGTACTTC	CAISDPGLAYEETQYF
many	TRBV9	TRBD1	TRBJ1-2	TGTGCCAGCAGCTACAGGGGGCTCTATGGCTACACCTTC	CASSYRGLYGYTF
many	TRBV28	NA	TRBJ2-1	TGTGCCAGCAGTTTGGGAGGGGGTGGGACCTACAATGAGCAGTTCTTC	CASSLGGGGTYNEQFF
NA	TRBV6-1	NA	TRBJ1-2	TGTGCCAGCAGTGGAAGGTGGAACTATGGCTACACCTTC	CASSGRWNYGYTF
few	TRBV20-1	TRBD1	TRBJ1-4	TGCAGTGCTAGAGATGCGACAGGGGGACCTGCAACTAATGAAAAACTGTTTTTT	CSARDATGGPATNEKLFF
few	TRBV6-4	NA	TRBJ2-1	TGTGCCAGCAGTGACGGCGTTGGGAATGAGCAGTTCTTC	CASSDGVGNEQFF
few	TRBV9	NA	TRBJ2-1	TGTGCCAGCAGCGGTACCAGGGGCTCCTACAATGAGCAGTTCTTC	CASSGTRGSYNEQFF
many	TRBV7-9	NA	TRBJ2-7	TGTGCCAGCAGCTTAGTTCGGGGCGTGAGCGGGTACGAGCAGTACTTC	CASSLVRGVSGYEQYF
NA	TRBV2	TRBD1	TRBJ2-1	TGTGCCAGCAGGGGGACAGGGGGGGGCAATGAGCAGTTCTTC	CASRGTGGGNEQFF
many	TRBV20-1	NA	TRBJ2-7	TGCAGTGCAACCAGGGAGTGGGTTTCCTACGAGCAGTACTTC	CSATREWVSYEQYF
NA	TRBV11-2	TRBD1	TRBJ1-2	TGTGCCAGTAGTATAGCCGGACAGGCTCTCTATGGCTACACCTTC	CASSIAGQALYGYTF
many	TRBV6-1	TRBD2	TRBJ2-3	TGTGCCAGCACCAACCCGGGACTAGCGGGAGATACGCAGTATTTT	CASTNPGLAGDTQYF
few	TRBV6-1	NA	TRBJ2-5	TGTGCCAGCCGTGAGGGATACTTACAAGAGACCCAGTACTTC	CASREGYLQETQYF
few	TRBV9	TRBD2	TRBJ2-7	TGTGCCAGCAGCGTAGACCTAGCGGGGGGCTACGAGCAGTACTTC	CASSVDLAGGYEQYF
many	TRBV2	NA	TRBJ2-1	TGTGCCAGCAGTGGGGGTCGCTCCTACAATGAGCAGTTCTTC	CASSGGRSYNEQFF
many	TRBV6-2/TRBV6-3	TRBD2	TRBJ2-1	TGTGCCAGCAGTTACCCGGGACTAGCCTTCAATGAGCAGTTCTTC	CASSYPGLAFNEQFF
NA	TRBV6-2/TRBV6-3	NA	TRBJ1-5	TGTGCCAGCAGTGATTTTACGGTCAATCAGCCCCAGCATTTT	CASSDFTVNQPQHF
many	TRBV12-5	NA	TRBJ2-7	TGTGCTAGTGGTTTGGGGGACCCCCTGGAATTC	CASGLGDPLEF
NA	TRBV29-1	NA	TRBJ2-1	TGCAGCGTTGGACACGTCGGGGCTGAGCAGTTCTTC	CSVGHVGAEQFF
many	TRBV6-2/TRBV6-3	TRBD1	TRBJ1-1	TGTGCCAGCAGGTGGGACAGGTCATTGACTGAAGCTTTCTTT	CASRWDRSLTEAFF
few	TRBV12-3/TRBV12-4	NA	TRBJ2-7	TGTGCCAACAGTTTATACCCTCAGGAAAACTACGAGCAGTACTTC	CANSLYPQENYEQYF
few	TRBV7-3	NA	TRBJ2-3	TGTGCCAGCAGCTTAAATCTAGCGAGTAGCACAGATACGCAGTATTTT	CASSLNLASSTDTQYF
few	TRBV20-1	NA	TRBJ1-2	TGCAGTGCTAGGGACAGCCGGCGTGGCTACACCTTC	CSARDSRRGYTF
many	TRBV27	TRBD2	TRBJ2-5	TGTGCCAGCAGTTTATGGGCGGGAGGGATCCAAGAGACCCAGTACTTC	CASSLWAGGIQETQYF
NA	TRBV19	TRBD1	TRBJ2-7	TGTGCCAGTAGTACAGACAGGGGGCGCGGGGGCGAGCAGTACTTC	CASSTDRGRGGEQYF
many	TRBV5-5	NA	TRBJ2-5	TGTGCCAGCAGCTCAGACGGCTCACAAGAGACCCAGTACTTC	CASSSDGSQETQYF
NA	TRBV6-1	NA	TRBJ2-7	TGTGCCTCGAGAGGGGACGCCTACGAGCAGTACTTC	CASRGDAYEQYF
NA	TRBV9	TRBD2	TRBJ2-3	TGTGCCAGCAGCGTAGATTGGGAGAGGAGCGGGAGGATCACAGATACGCAGTATTTT	CASSVDWERSGRITDTQYF
many	TRBV5-1	NA	TRBJ2-5	TGCGCCAGCAGCCCCGCGGGGGAGACCCAGTACTTC	CASSPAGETQYF
once	TRBV28	TRBD1	TRBJ1-2	TGTGCCAGCATCACATGGACAGGGGGCTATGGCTACACCTTC	CASITWTGGYGYTF
many	TRBV5-6	TRBD2	TRBJ2-7	TGTGCCAGCAGCTTTTGGGCGGGAGCGTCCTACGAGCAGTACTTC	CASSFWAGASYEQYF
NA	TRBV6-1	NA	TRBJ1-6	TGTGCCAGCAGTGAGACCCCCCCAGGGAGTCCTAATTCACCCCTCCACTTT	CASSETPPGSPNSPLHF
many	TRBV12-3/TRBV12-4	TRBD2	TRBJ2-4	TGTGCCAGCAGTCCCTCTAGCGGGAGGGCCAAAAACATTCAGTACTTC	CASSPSSGRAKNIQYF
few	TRBV28	NA	TRBJ2-1	TGTGCCAGCAGTTATATCAAGCGGGCCCGCCTCGACAATGAGCAGTTCTTC	CASSYIKRARLDNEQFF
NA	TRBV7-9	NA	TRBJ2-2	TGTGCCAGCAGCTTATCTAATCTAAACACCGGGGAGCTGTTTTTT	CASSLSNLNTGELFF
few	TRBV15	TRBD2	TRBJ2-3	TGTGCCACCAGCCCTAGCGGGAGTACGGTAGATACGCAGTATTTT	CATSPSGSTVDTQYF
NA	TRBV5-1	NA	TRBJ2-3	TGCGCCAGCAGCTTGGGGCAGGGGTCTAGCACAGATACGCAGTATTTT	CASSLGQGSSTDTQYF
many	TRBV6-5	NA	TRBJ1-1	TGTGCCAGCAGTTCGCAGGGTTCCGACACTGAAGCTTTCTTT	CASSSQGSDTEAFF
few	TRBV28	TRBD1	TRBJ1-5	TGTGCCACCGTAGGGGGCATCGGTCAGCCCCAGCATTTT	CATVGGIGQPQHF
many	TRBV2	TRBD2	TRBJ2-1	TGTGCCAGCAGGCCCACCGGACTAGCGGGAGGTCGGCGCAATGAGCAGTTCTTC	CASRPTGLAGGRRNEQFF
NA	TRBV6-2/TRBV6-3	NA	TRBJ1-5	TGTGCCAGCAGTTACTCGTTGGTTCAGCCCCAGCATTTT	CASSYSLVQPQHF
many	TRBV28	NA	TRBJ2-3	TGTGCCAGCAGTTTTTTTGGATCTCGGGGGCTCAGCACAGATACGCAGTATTTT	CASSFFGSRGLSTDTQYF
NA	TRBV7-9	TRBD2	TRBJ2-1	TGTGCCAGCAGCTCTAGCGGGGGGAGGAAGTTCTTC	CASSSSGGRKFF
few	TRBV6-1	NA	TRBJ1-2	TGTGCCAGCGGGAATAGGGATCACTATGGCTACACCTTC	CASGNRDHYGYTF
few	TRBV27	TRBD1	TRBJ2-2	TGTGCCAGCGCTGGACAGGGTTGGACCGGGGAGCTGTTTTTT	CASAGQGWTGELFF
NA	TRBV28	TRBD2	TRBJ2-3	TGTGCCAGCCTTAGCGGGAGGGCAGATACGCAGTATTTT	CASLSGRADTQYF
many	TRBV30	NA	TRBJ1-2	TGTGCCTGGGCAGGGAGCTGGGATGGCTACACCTTC	CAWAGSWDGYTF
NA	TRBV7-3	NA	TRBJ2-7	TGTGCCAGCAGCTTAACGTCTATTTCCTACGAGCAGTACTTC	CASSLTSISYEQYF
NA	TRBV27	NA	TRBJ2-7	TGTGCCAGCACCAACCGGCCGGCCAGGGGCTACGAGCAGTACTTC	CASTNRPARGYEQYF
NA	TRBV9	NA	TRBJ1-4	TGTGCCAGCAGCGTAGGGTCCGGTGCTAATGAAAAACTGTTTTTT	CASSVGSGANEKLFF
few	TRBV5-8	TRBD1	TRBJ2-1	TGTGCCAGCACGCCGACACCGGGACAGGTCCTCAATGAGCAGTTCTTC	CASTPTPGQVLNEQFF
many	TRBV7-3	NA	TRBJ2-1	TGTGCCAGCAGCTTAGTGGAAGGAGAAAACAATGAGCAGTTCTTC	CASSLVEGENNEQFF
many	TRBV20-1	NA	TRBJ2-5	TGCAGTGCTAGAGTAGCCGTTGAAGAGACCCAGTACTTC	CSARVAVEETQYF